Shown below are 32 T cell receptor beta chains from a single sample sequenced in a study of blood T cell repertoires in COVID-19. Method: immunoSEQ multiplex PCR; TCRdb's copy keeps in-frame clones and lacks some. The sample consists of around 100,000 clones, 88% of them appearing once. Sequencing was performed on peripheral blood. These receptors were taken from a woman aged 60-75 years with acute or convalescent COVID-19.

CDR3: CASKTSDDNEQFF. CDR3 DNA sequence: TGCGCCAGCAAGACTAGCGATGACAATGAGCAGTTCTTC. This chain uses TRBV23-1 with TRBJ2-1, with TRBD2 matching 8 bases. TRBV23-1 counts as an open reading frame of uncertain function. This CDR3 is 13 amino acids long. The V gene end was trimmed by 7 bases and the J gene end by 5 bases; junction bases not matched to a gene: 4.

The rearrangement links TRBV9 to TRBJ1-1, with a tentative D call TRBD1 (6 bases). V lost 0 bases to trimming and J lost 6 bases, with 12 bases between them. The CDR3 contains 14 residues. Looked up from germline, CDR1 is SGDLS and CDR2 is YYNGEE. The CDR3 loop is CASSVVQGNAEAFF. CDR3 sequence (DNA): TGTGCCAGCAGCGTAGTCCAGGGGAATGCTGAAGCTTTCTTT.

The chain couples TRBV10-3 to TRBJ1-5, with D maybe TRBD1 (5 bases). Germline-derived CDR1 and CDR2 are ENHRY and SYGVKD. The V gene lost 4 bases and the J gene lost 7 bases, with 11 bases spanning the gap. The CDR3 covers 13 residues. The CDR3, as DNA: TGTGCCATCAGTGCGGGGGTGGGACAGCCCCAGCATTTT. Translated, it gives CAISAGVGQPQHF.

The chain is built from TRBV24-1 and TRBJ2-1; maybe TRBD2 (6 bases). The CDR3 runs 17 residues. Between the trimmed V and J ends, which lost 0 bases and 0 bases, there was a span of 11 bases. Per the germline V gene, CDR1 is KGHDR and CDR2 is SFDVKD. The CDR3 loop reads CATSDLDGGSSYNEQFF. CDR3 nucleotides: TGTGCCACCAGTGATTTGGATGGAGGGAGCTCCTACAATGAGCAGTTCTTC.

This rearrangement joins TRBV10-1 to TRBJ2-3; D might be TRBD2 (5 bases). The germline V gene encodes CDR1 WNHNN and CDR2 SYGVQD (reference sequence). Trimming took 3 bases from V and 1 from J, leaving 8 bases between them. CDR3 size: 14 residues. CDR3 residues: CASSDGGRTDTQYF. The CDR3 region has the DNA TGCGCCAGCAGTGACGGCGGGCGCACAGATACGCAGTATTTT.

V gene TRBV5-1 combines with J gene TRBJ2-1, with D possibly TRBD1 on 6 matching bases. V was shortened by 2 bases and J by 4 bases, with 16 bases between the two germline ends. Germline V gene lookup returns CDR1 SGHRS and CDR2 YFSETQ. The CDR3 is 16 amino acids. The CDR3 DNA reads TGCGCCAGCAGCTTTGATAAGAGGGGGAAATACAATGAGCAGTTCTTC. Protein sequence: CASSFDKRGKYNEQFF. The variable domain in full, with the rest retrieved from reference TRBV5-1 and TRBJ2-1, is KAGVTQTPRYLIKTRGQQVTLSCSPISGHRSVSWYQQTPGQGLQFLFEYFSETQRNKGNFPGRFSGRQFSNSRSEMNVSTLELGDSALYLCASSFDKRGKYNEQFFGPGTRLTVL.

This rearrangement joins TRBV3-1 (or the pseudogene TRBV3-2) to TRBJ1-4; D unclear. Looked up from germline, CDR1 is LGHDT and CDR2 is YNNKEL (reference sequence). The V end lost 4 bases, the J end lost 3 bases, and 15 bases lay between the germline ends. This CDR3 is 16 amino acids long. Here the CDR3 DNA reads TGTGCCAGCAGCCCCTTCCAAGCCATGGCTAATGAAAAACTGTTTTTT. Its translation: CASSPFQAMANEKLFF.

The rearrangement uses TRBV7-3 and TRBJ2-1; weak D call: TRBD1 (5 bases). The CDR3 is 13 residues long. V was cut by 4 bases and J by 7 bases, with 11 bases left in between. CDR1 SGHTA and CDR2 FQGTGA come from the germline V gene. Here the CDR3 reads CASSSVRENEQFF. The CDR3 nucleotides read TGTGCCAGCAGCTCCGTCAGGGAAAATGAGCAGTTCTTC. Supplemented by reference TRBV7-3 and TRBJ2-1, the full variable domain reads GAGVSQTPSNKVTEKGKYVELRCDPISGHTALYWYRQSLGQGPEFLIYFQGTGAADDSGLPNDRFFAVRPEGSVSTLKIQRTERGDSAVYLCASSSVRENEQFFGPGTRLTVL.

The chain carries TRBV23-1 and TRBJ2-7; D is possibly TRBD1 (6 bases). TRBV23-1 is marked as an open reading frame, function uncertain. V was clipped by 3 bases and J by 3 bases, with 21 bases between them. The CDR3 has 17 amino acids. CDR3 region: CASSQFCRDTDYYEQYV. In DNA, the CDR3 is TGCGCCAGCAGTCAGTTCTGCCGGGACACAGATTACTACGAGCAGTACGTC.

V usage is TRBV19 and J usage is TRBJ2-1, with 7 bases identical to TRBD2. V lost 4 bases to trimming and J lost 9 bases; unmatched junction nucleotides: 6. The germline CDR1 and CDR2 sequences are LNHDA and SQIVND (reference sequence). The CDR3 is 13 residues long. The CDR3 loop is CASSKLASGEQFF. In nucleotides, the CDR3 is TGTGCCAGTAGTAAACTAGCTAGCGGTGAGCAGTTCTTC.

CDR3 bases: TGCGCCAGCAGCTTGACGGGGGGAGATAATTCACCCCTCCACTTT. Translating it yields CASSLTGGDNSPLHF. The chain is built from TRBV5-1 and TRBJ1-6; D may be TRBD1 (5 bases). Looked up from germline, CDR1 is SGHRS and CDR2 is YFSETQ. The CDR3 totals 15 residues. Trimming removed 1 base at V and 5 bases at J, with 10 bases between. Full variable domain (outside the CDR3, taken from reference TRBV5-1 and TRBJ1-6): KAGVTQTPRYLIKTRGQQVTLSCSPISGHRSVSWYQQTPGQGLQFLFEYFSETQRNKGNFPGRFSGRQFSNSRSEMNVSTLELGDSALYLCASSLTGGDNSPLHFGNGTRLTVT.

The rearrangement uses TRBV5-6 and TRBJ1-1; D not resolved. Germline CDR1 reads SGHDT; CDR2 reads YYEEEE. V was shortened by 4 bases and J by 0 bases, with 10 bases between the two germline ends. The CDR3 covers 14 residues. The CDR3 DNA is TGTGCCAGCAGCCTGGGCACATTGAACACTGAAGCTTTCTTT. Amino acid sequence: CASSLGTLNTEAFF. The whole variable domain, filled in from reference TRBV5-6 and TRBJ1-1, reads DAGVTQSPTHLIKTRGQQVTLRCSPKSGHDTVSWYQQALGQGPQFIFQYYEEEERQRGNFPDRFSGHQFPNYSSELNVNALLLGDSALYLCASSLGTLNTEAFFGQGTRLTVV.

CDR3 region: CASSVGFEGGEQYF. CDR3 sequence (DNA): TGTGCCAGCAGCGTGGGTTTCGAGGGAGGCGAGCAGTACTTC. This chain joins TRBV9 and TRBJ2-7; D possibly corresponds to TRBD2 (6 bases). V dropped 2 bases and J dropped 6 bases, with 15 bases sitting between them. Germline CDR1 SGDLS, CDR2 YYNGEE. The CDR3 contains 14 residues.

This rearrangement joins TRBV6-5 to TRBJ1-6, with D unresolved. Trimming took 11 bases from V and 5 from J, leaving 13 bases between them. CDR1 is MNHEY and CDR2 is SVGAGI in the germline V gene. The CDR3 has 13 residues. The CDR3 here is CAATSQNNSPLHF. The DNA for the CDR3 is TGTGCCGCCACCTCACAGAATAATTCACCCCTCCACTTT.

The rearrangement links TRBV24-1 to TRBJ2-3; a possible D gene is TRBD2 (6 bases). Looked up from germline, CDR1 is KGHDR and CDR2 is SFDVKD. Trimming took off 5 bases at V and 0 bases at J, with 8 bases between the two ends. The CDR3 is made up of 14 amino acids. This chain's CDR3 is CATSAGGSTDTQYF. DNA for the CDR3: TGTGCCACCAGTGCCGGGGGAAGCACAGATACGCAGTATTTT.

The V and J genes are TRBV5-1 and TRBJ2-1; 10 nucleotides agree with TRBD2. J lost 6 bases, V lost 7 bases, and 13 bases had no gene match. The CDR3 totals 16 residues. CDR1 is SGHRS, CDR2 YFSETQ, per germline. For the CDR3, the DNA is TGCGCCAGCGGTGCGGGGGTTAGACTAGCGGGCAATGAGCAGTTCTTC. Amino acid sequence: CASGAGVRLAGNEQFF.

V and J are TRBV2 and TRBJ1-5, with TRBD1 identical over 10 bases. The CDR3 extends over 15 amino acids. Losses at the gene ends were 7 bases for V and 0 bases for J; bases not matched to a gene: 3. The V gene's germline CDR1 is SNHLY and CDR2 FYNNEI. CDR3 coding DNA: TGTGCCAGCAATTGGGACAGGGGTAGCAATCAGCCCCAGCATTTT. This sequence encodes CASNWDRGSNQPQHF.

The chain couples TRBV5-4 to TRBJ2-1; possible D gene TRBD1, 5 bases. The ends were cut back, 2 bases at V and 7 bases at J, with 10 bases in the middle. The CDR3 spans 13 residues. Germline V gene lookup returns CDR1 SGHNT and CDR2 YYREEE (reference sequence). This CDR3 is CASSFLRENEQFF. The CDR3 region has the DNA TGTGCCAGCAGCTTCCTCAGGGAAAATGAGCAGTTCTTC.

V gene TRBV9 combines with J gene TRBJ2-2, with 11 nucleotides matching TRBD2. Germline loops: CDR1 SGDLS, CDR2 YYNGEE. The V and J ends lost 4 bases and 5 bases, in that order; junction bases with no gene match: 7. CDR3 length: 16 residues. The CDR3 sequence: CASSYTSGSGTGELFF. As DNA, the CDR3 is TGTGCCAGCAGCTATACTAGCGGGAGTGGGACCGGGGAGCTGTTTTTT.

This rearrangement joins TRBV28 to TRBJ1-5; 7 nucleotides align to TRBD1. J lost 4 bases, V lost 5 bases, and 2 bases had no gene match. Germline assignment: CDR1 MDHEN and CDR2 SYDVKM. The CDR3 totals 13 residues. The CDR3 DNA sequence: TGTGCCAGCAGTGACAGGGCTAATCAGCCCCAGCATTTT. Encoded protein: CASSDRANQPQHF.

The chain employs TRBV5-1 and TRBJ2-3; D remains ambiguous. V was clipped by 0 bases and J by 1 base, with 9 bases between them. The CDR3 is made up of 15 amino acids. Germline V gene sequence: CDR1 SGHRS, CDR2 YFSETQ. The CDR3 protein is CASSLVGTGTDTQYF. CDR3 coding DNA: TGCGCCAGCAGCTTGGTGGGTACAGGCACAGATACGCAGTATTTT. Variable domain in full (rest from reference TRBV5-1 and TRBJ2-3): KAGVTQTPRYLIKTRGQQVTLSCSPISGHRSVSWYQQTPGQGLQFLFEYFSETQRNKGNFPGRFSGRQFSNSRSEMNVSTLELGDSALYLCASSLVGTGTDTQYFGPGTRLTVL.

J is TRBJ1-2 and V is TRBV30, with 8 bases matching TRBD1. V shed 1 base and J 8 bases; nucleotides not matched to a gene: 6. Per germline, CDR1 GTSNPN and CDR2 SVGIG (reference sequence). The CDR3 runs to 13 residues. The CDR3 loop reads CAWSADRGEGYTF. The CDR3 coding sequence is TGTGCCTGGAGTGCAGACAGGGGAGAAGGCTACACCTTC.

This chain connects TRBV2 to TRBJ1-2; D is unclear. Germline CDR1 and CDR2: SNHLY and FYNNEI. Trimming removed 3 bases at V and 8 bases at J, with 13 bases between. The CDR3 loop spans 13 amino acids. The CDR3 here is CASSDLPYEGYTF. DNA of the CDR3: TGTGCCAGCAGTGACCTACCGTATGAGGGCTACACCTTC.

This clone was seen once. Other DNA sequences from this sample encode an identical CDR3 as well. The chain recombines TRBV25-1 with TRBJ1-6, with TRBD1 identical over 8 bases. With 9 bases clipped from V and 12 bases from J, the junction kept 10 bases outside the gene matches. CDR3 size: 13 residues. Looked up from germline, CDR1 is MGHDK and CDR2 is SYGVNS. The CDR3 DNA follows: TGTGCCAGTAGGGGGGCAGGGGGCCTACCCCTCCACTTT. Its translation is CASRGAGGLPLHF.

The CDR3: CASSLGGITGELFF. CDR3 coding DNA: TGTGCCAGCAGTCTGGGAGGTATCACCGGGGAGCTGTTTTTT. This chain uses TRBV6-5 with TRBJ2-2; D is possibly TRBD2 (6 bases). The V end lost 5 bases, the J end lost 4 bases, and 11 bases lay between the germline ends. Germline assignment: CDR1 MNHEY and CDR2 SVGAGI. The CDR3 consists of 14 residues.

The chain uses TRBV3-1 (or the pseudogene TRBV3-2) and TRBJ2-1; TRBD2 might be the D (5 bases). Germline V lookup: CDR1 LGHDT, CDR2 YNNKEL (reference sequence). The CDR3 loop spans 15 amino acids. V lost 4 bases, J lost 6 bases, and 16 bases lay in between. The CDR3 nucleotides read TGTGCCAGCAGCCCCTCCCCACTAGGAAGCAATGAGCAGTTCTTC. Translating it yields CASSPSPLGSNEQFF.

The chain joins TRBV18 to TRBJ1-1; no definite D call. CDR3 length: 13 residues. V was clipped by 2 bases and J by 1 base, with 5 bases between them. Germline V CDR1 and CDR2: KGHSH, LQKENI. In nucleotides, the CDR3 is TGTGCCAGCTCACCAGGCAGGAACACTGAAGCTTTCTTT. This gives the protein CASSPGRNTEAFF.

This clone showed up just once. The chain is built from TRBV24-1 and TRBJ2-7; 11 bases are a match to TRBD1. Germline CDR1 KGHDR, CDR2 SFDVKD. This CDR3 contains 14 residues. V was clipped by 3 bases and J by 7 bases; unmatched bases: 4. CDR3 sequence reads: CATSDGGTGGEQYF. As DNA, the CDR3 is TGTGCCACCAGTGATGGAGGGACAGGGGGAGAGCAGTACTTC.

J is TRBJ2-2 and V is TRBV6-6, with TRBD1 identical over 8 bases. This CDR3 has 16 amino acids. J lost 3 bases, V lost 5 bases, and 8 bases had no gene match. Germline V gives CDR1 MNHNY, CDR2 SVGAGI (reference sequence). The CDR3 sequence is CASSPRTGLDTGELFF. The CDR3 nucleotides read TGTGCCAGCAGTCCCAGGACAGGGCTCGACACCGGGGAGCTGTTTTTT.

This chain joins TRBV7-9 and TRBJ2-3, with D unclear. The CDR3 length is 12 residues. V was cut by 5 bases and J by 4 bases, with 7 bases left in between. The V gene's germline CDR1 is SEHNR and CDR2 FQNEAQ (reference sequence). CDR3 residues: CASSREADTQYF. CDR3 sequence (DNA): TGTGCCAGCAGCCGAGAGGCAGATACGCAGTATTTT.

This chain links TRBV6-9 with TRBJ2-7; TRBD2 aligns across 11 bases. Germline CDR1 reads MNHGY; CDR2 reads SVAAGI. Trimming took 8 bases from V and 2 from J; bases not matched to a gene: 5. The CDR3 is 14 amino acids. The CDR3 protein is CASAGTSGPYEQYV. The CDR3 DNA reads as TGTGCCAGCGCTGGGACTAGCGGACCCTACGAGCAGTACGTC.

The chain joins TRBV6-6 to TRBJ2-1; TRBD2 matches 13 bases. The CDR3 runs 17 residues. Germline CDR1 and CDR2: MNHNY and SVGAGI (reference sequence). The ends lost 5 bases at V and 9 bases at J; junction bases unmatched: 13. The DNA for the CDR3 is TGTGCCAGCAGTCCGTTCCAACTAGCGGGAGGGCCAGGTGAGCAGTTCTTC. Protein sequence: CASSPFQLAGGPGEQFF.